These T cell receptor beta chains were read from a single sample in a study of T cells in narcolepsy. Clones were sequenced by immunoSEQ multiplex PCR, and TCRdb holds only the in-frame ones, with some missing. The sample has about 24,000 clones, more than 80% seen once. Material: CD45RA- memory CD4+ T cells from PBMCs. All receptors derive from a human donor with narcolepsy. The CDR3 runs from the conserved cysteine through the conserved F or W.

V | CDR3
TRBV19 | CASRPGTGYYGYTF
TRBV14 | CASSPGTGMGHGYTF
TRBV11-2 | CASSPTAGMGSPLHF
TRBV2 | CASRPGEGSFQPQHF
TRBV7-3 | CASSLGTSGTGELFF
TRBV11-2 | CASSSIHKSNTEAFF
TRBV10-3 | CAISTPANTGELFF
TRBV10-3 | CAIRGAGEGIGNTIYF
TRBV30 | CAWSYRGENSPLHF
TRBV30 | CAWTDSNLSRYYTF
TRBV6-1 | CASSEGWQTDTQYF
TRBV19 | CASRFPGDRSEAFF
TRBV6-5 | CASSPGTVSYEQYF
TRBV7-9 | CASSWTSGNSYEQYF
TRBV7-2 | CASSPRQGASFGYTF
TRBV28 | CASGGTSGTLHLETQYF
TRBV5-6 | CASIRTGANYGYTF
TRBV6-5 | CASSESNQPQHF
TRBV15 | CATSVQGPSSGNTIYF
TRBV18 | CASSPLGDRGTDTQYF
TRBV6-1 | CASVTGIDNQPQHF
TRBV5-1 | CASSFSGTSGSPYEQYF
TRBV7-3 | CASSLLMGTEQFF
TRBV11-2 | CASSHGFGAGGRNEQYF
TRBV7-2 | CASSLTGLNTYEQYF
TRBV27 | CASSSSTGFTPAFF
TRBV23-1 | CASSQSYRAWETQYF
TRBV5-6 | CASSLAGDISNQPQHF